This T cell receptor beta chain was documented in a study of CD8 T cells in ankylosing spondylitis (dated by TCRdb to about 2017). Background on the whole study: The study profiled T cell receptor beta repertoires in healthy donors and ankylosing spondylitis patients to find disease-linked TCR variants. The full study cohort was made up of about 24 ankylosing spondylitis patients and 108 healthy donors. Samples of peripheral blood were taken, and for ankylosing spondylitis patients, synovial fluid was collected as well.

This sample was sequenced with an Illumina HiSeq 2500. TCR beta libraries were prepared by quantitative 5'-RACE with molecular barcodes. The original pipeline was this. Disease-linked TCR variants were identified with a new computational method built on a probabilistic model of VDJ rearrangement. TCRdb redid the processing of the public reads, applying fastp at Q25 and MiXCR, and retained in-frame beta chains. Rows with a matching CDR3 protein are joined into one entry that keeps the most common DNA and genes. TCRdb's processing, not the authors' own work, is the source of the V and J calls. The sample profile shows about 220,000 distinct CDR3 sequences; 6% to 8.5% of them were found once. Jointly, the top ten make up 12% to 15% of the sample. Comments on this clonotype: Which antigen it targets is not known. No much larger clone exists at a distance of one base, and base qualities are not known.

The full study reports these points: A TCR beta motif made up of several highly homologous amino acid variants appeared to be characteristic of blood from ankylosing spondylitis patients. According to the report, matched synovial fluid samples from ankylosing spondylitis patients were significantly enriched for the disease-linked clones. Some of the motif variants had been reported before in the synovial fluid and blood of reactive arthritis patients, a finding that suggests common disease-initiation mechanisms. A CD8+ phenotype was shown by the disease-linked clones, which were found at relatively low frequencies in peripheral blood.

The CDR3 measures 13 amino acids from cysteine to phenylalanine. CDR3 DNA only is kept here, 39 bases in frame from base 1. CDR1 DFQATT and CDR2 SNEGSKA were looked up in the germline V gene (reference sequence). V is pruned by 6 bases and J by 1 base, leaving 3 bases of the junction without a gene match. Recombination connected TRBV20-1 to TRBJ2-7, with 10 bases matching TRBD1. The sequenced sample consisted of blood, either unsorted or a sorted T cell fraction (not recorded which). This clonotype was sampled from a male donor with ankylosing spondylitis. The DNA is TGCAGTGCCCTGGACAGGGGGTCCTACGAGCAGTACTTC. Translation gives CSALDRGSYEQYF.